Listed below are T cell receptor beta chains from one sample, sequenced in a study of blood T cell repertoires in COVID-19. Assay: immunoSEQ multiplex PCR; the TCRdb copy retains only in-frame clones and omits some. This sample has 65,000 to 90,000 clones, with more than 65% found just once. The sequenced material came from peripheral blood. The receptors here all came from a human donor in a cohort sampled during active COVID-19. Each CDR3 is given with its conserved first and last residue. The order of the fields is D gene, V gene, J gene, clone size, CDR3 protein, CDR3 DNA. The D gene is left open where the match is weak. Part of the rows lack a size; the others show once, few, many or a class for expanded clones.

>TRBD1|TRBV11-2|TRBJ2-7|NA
CASGAGTVAYEQYF
TGTGCCAGCGGAGCCGGGACAGTCGCCTACGAGCAGTACTTC
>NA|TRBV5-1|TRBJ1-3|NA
CASSLGGSDTIYF
TGCGCCAGCAGCTTGGGCGGTTCGGACACCATATATTTT
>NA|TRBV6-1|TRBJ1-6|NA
CASSERQADNSPLHF
TGTGCCAGCAGTGAGCGACAGGCTGATAATTCACCCCTCCACTTT
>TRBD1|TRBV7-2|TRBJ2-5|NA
CASSLAHLQGKETQYF
TGTGCCAGCAGCTTAGCGCACTTACAGGGGAAAGAGACCCAGTACTTC
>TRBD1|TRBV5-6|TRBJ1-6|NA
CASSLDGTGDNSPLHF
TGTGCCAGCAGCTTGGATGGGACAGGGGATAATTCACCCCTCCACTTT
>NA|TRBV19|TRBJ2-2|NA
CASSIMRGHTWSGELFF
TGTGCCAGTAGTATAATGAGGGGACACACCTGGTCCGGGGAGCTGTTTTTT
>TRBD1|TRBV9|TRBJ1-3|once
CASSVGPRGISGNTIYF
TGTGCCAGCAGCGTAGGCCCCAGGGGGATCTCTGGAAACACCATATATTTT
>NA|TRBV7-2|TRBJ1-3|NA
CASSLLPFGGGSGNTIYF
TGTGCCAGCAGCTTACTCCCATTCGGCGGGGGATCTGGAAACACCATATATTTT
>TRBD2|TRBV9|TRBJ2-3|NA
CASSATSGLLSSTDTQYF
TGTGCCAGCAGCGCTACTAGCGGATTACTCTCTAGCACAGATACGCAGTATTTT
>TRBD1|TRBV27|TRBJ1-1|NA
CASSILGQGGDTEAFF
TGTGCCAGCAGCATCCTGGGACAGGGTGGTGACACTGAAGCTTTCTTT
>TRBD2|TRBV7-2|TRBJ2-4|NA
CASSTDFLAGGRASIQYF
TGTGCCAGCAGCACAGACTTCCTAGCGGGGGGGCGCGCGAGCATTCAGTACTTC
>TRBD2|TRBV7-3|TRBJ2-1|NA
CASSLNGGLAGTAGHEQFF
TGTGCCAGCAGCTTAAACGGAGGCCTAGCGGGGACTGCGGGCCATGAGCAGTTCTTC
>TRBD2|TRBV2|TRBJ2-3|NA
CASRTASGGGTDTQYF
TGTGCCAGCAGGACCGCTAGCGGGGGCGGCACAGATACGCAGTATTTT
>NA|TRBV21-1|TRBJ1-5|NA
CAKSATGIIQPQHF
TGTGCCAAGTCGGCGACAGGGATTATTCAGCCCCAGCATTTT
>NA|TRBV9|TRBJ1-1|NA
CASSGDWNTEAFF
TGTGCCAGCAGCGGGGACTGGAACACTGAAGCTTTCTTT
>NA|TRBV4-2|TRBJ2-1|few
CASSQDPGDNEQFF
TGTGCCAGCAGCCAAGATCCCGGGGACAATGAGCAGTTCTTC
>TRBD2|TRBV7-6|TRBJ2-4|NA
CASSSIAGGRQNIQYF
TGTGCCAGCAGCTCTATAGCGGGGGGACGCCAAAACATTCAGTACTTC
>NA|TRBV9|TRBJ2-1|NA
CASSADGGNEQFF
TGTGCCAGCAGCGCCGACGGGGGCAATGAGCAGTTCTTC
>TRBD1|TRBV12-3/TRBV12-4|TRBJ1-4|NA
CASSLKGAEKLFF
TGTGCCAGCAGTTTGAAGGGGGCTGAAAAACTGTTTTTT
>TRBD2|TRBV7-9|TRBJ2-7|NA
CASSRRREERGYEQYF
TGTGCCAGCAGCCGTCGGCGGGAAGAGCGGGGTTACGAGCAGTACTTC
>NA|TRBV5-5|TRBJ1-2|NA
CASSLDTGIYGYTF
TGTGCCAGCAGCTTGGATACGGGGATCTATGGCTACACCTTC
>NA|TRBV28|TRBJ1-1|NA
CASSSPRVGVNTEAFF
TGTGCCAGCAGTTCACCCCGCGTAGGGGTGAACACTGAAGCTTTCTTT
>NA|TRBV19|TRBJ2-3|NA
CASSLGTPLRTDTQYF
TGTGCCAGTTCCTTGGGGACACCACTACGCACAGATACGCAGTATTTT
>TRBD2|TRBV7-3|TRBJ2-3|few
CASSRGGAQPDTQYF
TGTGCCAGCAGCCGCGGGGGGGCTCAGCCAGATACGCAGTATTTT
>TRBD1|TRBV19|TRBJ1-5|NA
CASSMGLWDRINQPQHF
TGTGCCAGTAGCATGGGCCTTTGGGACAGAATCAATCAGCCCCAGCATTTT
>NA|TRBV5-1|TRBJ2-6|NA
CASGPVPGANVLTF
TGCGCCAGCGGCCCTGTTCCTGGGGCCAACGTCCTGACTTTC
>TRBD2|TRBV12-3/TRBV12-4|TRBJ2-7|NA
CASSRTSSEQYF
TGTGCCAGCAGTCGGACTAGCAGTGAGCAGTACTTC
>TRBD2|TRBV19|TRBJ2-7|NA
CASSISAGGNNEQYF
TGTGCCAGTAGTATATCAGCGGGGGGGAACAACGAGCAGTACTTC
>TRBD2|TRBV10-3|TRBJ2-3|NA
CAISGGLGLSDTQYF
TGTGCCATCAGCGGAGGACTAGGACTCTCAGATACGCAGTATTTT
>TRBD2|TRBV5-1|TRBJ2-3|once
CASSRTGTNTDTQYF
TGCGCCAGCAGCAGGACCGGGACTAACACAGATACGCAGTATTTT
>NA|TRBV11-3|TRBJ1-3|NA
CASSLGTAGNTIYF
TGTGCCAGCAGCTTAGGGACAGCTGGAAACACCATATATTTT
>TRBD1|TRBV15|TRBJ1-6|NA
CATMDRGYNSPLHF
TGTGCCACCATGGACAGGGGATATAATTCACCCCTCCACTTT
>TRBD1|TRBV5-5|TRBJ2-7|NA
CASSLGPPGQGRAQYF
TGTGCCAGCAGCTTGGGACCGCCAGGACAGGGAAGAGCGCAGTACTTC
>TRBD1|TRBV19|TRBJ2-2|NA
CASRRGQGEAGELFF
TGTGCCTCCAGAAGGGGACAGGGGGAGGCCGGGGAGCTGTTTTTT
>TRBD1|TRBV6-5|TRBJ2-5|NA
CASSRGFGETQYF
TGTGCCAGCAGCAGGGGGTTCGGGGAGACCCAGTACTTC
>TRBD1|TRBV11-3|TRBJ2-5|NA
CASSLVLPGQGTEETQYF
TGTGCCAGCAGCTTAGTCCTTCCTGGACAGGGGACGGAAGAGACCCAGTACTTC
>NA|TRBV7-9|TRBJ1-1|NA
CASQGANTEAFF
TGTGCCAGCCAAGGGGCGAACACTGAAGCTTTCTTT
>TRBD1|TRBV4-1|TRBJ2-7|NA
CASSHSGTGYEQYF
TGCGCCAGCAGCCATTCCGGGACAGGATACGAGCAGTACTTC
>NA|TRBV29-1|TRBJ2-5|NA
CSVVRETQYF
TGCAGCGTGGTGCGGGAGACCCAGTACTTC
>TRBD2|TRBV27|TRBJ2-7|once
CATSGSGAFSYEQYF
TGTGCCACCTCTGGGAGCGGGGCTTTCTCCTACGAGCAGTACTTC
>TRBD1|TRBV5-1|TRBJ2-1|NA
CASSWGQGWGNEQFF
TGCGCCAGCAGCTGGGGACAGGGCTGGGGCAATGAGCAGTTCTTC
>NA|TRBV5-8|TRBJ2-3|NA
CASSRLRSSTDTQYF
TGTGCCAGCAGCAGACTGCGATCTAGCACAGATACGCAGTATTTT
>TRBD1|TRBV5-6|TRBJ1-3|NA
CASSWGQGSGNTIYF
TGTGCCAGCAGCTGGGGACAGGGGTCTGGAAACACCATATATTTT
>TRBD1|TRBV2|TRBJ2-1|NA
CASSASTGTYNEQFF
TGTGCCAGCAGCGCATCGACAGGGACCTACAATGAGCAGTTCTTC
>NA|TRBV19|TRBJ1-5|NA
CASSMGQGPFQPQHF
TGTGCCAGTAGTATGGGGCAGGGTCCATTTCAGCCCCAGCATTTT
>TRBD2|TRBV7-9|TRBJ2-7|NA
CASSPVAGVDAYEQYF
TGTGCCAGCAGCCCAGTAGCGGGGGTAGATGCCTACGAGCAGTACTTC
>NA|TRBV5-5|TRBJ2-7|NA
CASSAEGVEQYF
TGTGCCAGCAGCGCTGAGGGGGTCGAGCAGTACTTC
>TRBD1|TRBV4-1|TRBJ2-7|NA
CASSHTDRDYEQYF
TGCGCCAGCAGCCACACGGACAGGGACTACGAGCAGTACTTC
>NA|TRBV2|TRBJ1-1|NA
CASSEGRGMNTEAFF
TGTGCCAGCAGTGAAGGCAGGGGTATGAACACTGAAGCTTTCTTT
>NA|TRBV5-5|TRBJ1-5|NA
CASSLTAGSNQPQHF
TGTGCCAGCAGCTTGACCGCCGGGAGCAATCAGCCCCAGCATTTT
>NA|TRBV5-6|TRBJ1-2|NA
CASSLGGQNYGYTF
TGTGCCAGCAGCTTGGGTGGACAGAACTATGGCTACACCTTC
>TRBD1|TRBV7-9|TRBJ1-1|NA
CASSPGTGGQDTEAFF
TGTGCCAGCAGCCCAGGGACAGGGGGCCAGGACACTGAAGCTTTCTTT
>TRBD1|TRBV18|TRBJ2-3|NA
CASSPGTGFTDTQYF
TGTGCCAGCTCACCTGGGACAGGGTTCACAGATACGCAGTATTTT